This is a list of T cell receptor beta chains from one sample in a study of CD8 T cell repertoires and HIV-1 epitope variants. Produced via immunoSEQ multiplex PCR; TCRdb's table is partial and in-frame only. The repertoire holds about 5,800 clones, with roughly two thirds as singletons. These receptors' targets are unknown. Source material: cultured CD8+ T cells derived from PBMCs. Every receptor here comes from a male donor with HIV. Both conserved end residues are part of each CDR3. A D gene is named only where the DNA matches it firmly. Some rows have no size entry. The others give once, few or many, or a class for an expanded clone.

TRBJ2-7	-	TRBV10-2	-	CASSESAFTHEQYF	TGCGCCAGCAGTGAGTCGGCTTTCACGCACGAGCAGTACTTC
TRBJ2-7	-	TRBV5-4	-	CASSDLTSYEQYF	TGTGCCAGCAGCGACCTAACCTCCTACGAGCAGTACTTC
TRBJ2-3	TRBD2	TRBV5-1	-	CASSIGLAGSTDTQYF	TGCGCCAGCAGCATCGGACTAGCGGGGAGCACAGATACGCAGTATTTT
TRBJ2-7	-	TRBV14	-	CASSQGVGDEQYF	TGTGCCAGCAGCCAAGGGGTTGGCGACGAGCAGTACTTC
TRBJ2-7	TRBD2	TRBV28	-	CASSLPTSGIDEQYF	TGTGCCAGCAGTTTACCGACTAGCGGGATAGACGAGCAGTACTTC
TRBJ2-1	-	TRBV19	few	CASSISQYNEQFF	TGTGCCAGTAGTATAAGCCAGTACAATGAGCAGTTCTTC
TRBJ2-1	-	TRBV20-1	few	CSAREPNSEFF	TGCAGTGCTAGAGAACCAAACTCGGAGTTCTTC
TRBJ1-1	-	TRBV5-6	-	CASSLGGGRAFF	TGTGCCAGCAGCTTGGGTGGAGGTAGAGCTTTCTTT
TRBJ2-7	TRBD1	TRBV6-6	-	CASSYQGVNEQYF	TGTGCCAGCAGTTACCAGGGGGTGAACGAGCAGTACTTC
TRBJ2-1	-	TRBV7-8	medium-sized	CASSLDSSYNEQFF	TGTGCCAGCAGCTTAGATAGCTCCTACAATGAGCAGTTCTTC
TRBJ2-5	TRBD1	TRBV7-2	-	CASSFTGGEETQYF	TGTGCCAGCAGCTTCACAGGGGGTGAGGAGACCCAGTACTTC
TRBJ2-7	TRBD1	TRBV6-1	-	CASRDREPLEQYF	TGTGCCAGCAGGGACAGGGAGCCCTTAGAGCAGTACTTC
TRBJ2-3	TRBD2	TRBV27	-	CASSFSGSVDTQYF	TGTGCCAGCAGTTTTAGCGGGAGCGTGGATACGCAGTATTTT
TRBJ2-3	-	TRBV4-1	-	CASSQEGQRTDTQYF	TGCGCCAGCAGCCAAGAGGGTCAGCGCACAGATACGCAGTATTTT
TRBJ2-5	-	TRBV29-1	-	CSVEEETQYF	TGCAGCGTTGAGGAAGAGACCCAGTACTTC
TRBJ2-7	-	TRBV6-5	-	CASSFTGSYEQYF	TGTGCCAGCAGTTTCACAGGATCCTACGAGCAGTACTTC